Sequencing of this TCR beta chain was carried out in a study of beta chain features in type 1 diabetes. This clone occurred a few times. Antigen specificity is unknown. Expressed TCRB transcripts were sequenced, since all the RNA that had been isolated was reverse transcribed. Libraries were prepared by immunoSEQ multiplex PCR; TCRdb keeps only in-frame clonotypes and omits some of them. The sample holds some 350,000 clones, about 13% seen once. Overall study results and limits: Whether HLA type affects TCRB rearrangement stayed undetermined in the present work. Type 1 diabetes patients had fewer VDJ junction insertions and more deletions. TCRB CDR3s were moderately but significantly shorter in Type 1 diabetes patients in all four CD4+ subsets. Healthy donors had naive, central memory and Treg TCRB repertoires that appeared less similar than those seen among patients.

CDR1 is SNHLY, CDR2 FYNNEI, per germline. The ends lost 5 bases at V and 6 bases at J; junction bases unmatched: 6. The CDR3 has 15 residues. Purity of each sorted population was above 95%. The sequence came from a woman aged 18-30 years with type 1 diabetes. Material: naive CD4+ T cells from blood. The chain combines TRBV2 with TRBJ2-2, with 10 positions matching TRBD1. DNA of the CDR3: TGTGCCAGCAGTCCCGACAGGGGGCGACCCGGGGAGCTGTTTTTT. Amino acid sequence: CASSPDRGRPGELFF. Full variable domain (missing parts from reference TRBV2 and TRBJ2-2): EPEVTQTPSHQVTQMGQEVILRCVPISNHLYFYWYRQILGQKVEFLVSFYNNEISEKSEIFDDQFSVERPDGSNFTLKIRSTKLEDSAMYFCASSPDRGRPGELFFGEGSRLTVL.